Each of the 21 T cell receptor beta chains below was sequenced from the same sample in a study of T cells in Graves' hyperthyroidism and ophthalmopathy. The TCR beta CDR3 regions underwent amplification using RNA transcripts as the source. The TCR CDR3 first-round RT-PCR relied on the HTBI primer set. Via MiXCR, TCRdb re-called the multiplex PCR reads, giving one row per CDR3 protein. The repertoire holds approximately 400,000 distinct CDR3 sequences, with about 14% as singletons. Sequencing input: blood. Source of these receptors: a woman between 55 and 75 years old with Graves' hyperthyroidism.

This clonotype appeared many times. This chain links TRBV28 with TRBJ2-3; 9 bases fit TRBD2. J was trimmed by 4 bases and V by 4 bases; bases with no gene match: 6. Germline V gene sequence: CDR1 MDHEN, CDR2 SYDVKM. The CDR3 loop spans 15 amino acids. CDR3 nucleotide sequence: TGTGCCAGCAGTTATAGCGGGAGAGGGGCAGATACGCAGTATTTT. Protein product: CASSYSGRGADTQYF. The full variable domain, its missing parts supplied by reference TRBV28 and TRBJ2-3, is DVKVTQSSRYLVKRTGEKVFLECVQDMDHENMFWYRQDPGLGLRLIYFSYDVKMKEKGDIPEGYSVSREKKERFSLILESASTNQTSMYLCASSYSGRGADTQYFGPGTRLTVL.

This clonotype was observed a few times. The chain uses TRBV6-4 and TRBJ2-7, with 13 bases lining up with TRBD2. Trimming cost V 4 bases and J 1 base; bases outside gene matches: 13. CDR1 is MRHNA, CDR2 SNTAGT, per germline. The CDR3 is 19 amino acids. Here the CDR3 reads CASSAHRGLAGEGSYEQYF. DNA of the CDR3: TGTGCCAGCAGTGCACACCGTGGACTAGCGGGAGAAGGGTCCTACGAGCAGTACTTC.

The V gene is TRBV5-1, the J gene TRBJ1-2; TRBD1 matches at 8 bases. Unmatched junction bases numbered 7, after V lost 2 bases and J lost 7 bases. CDR3 length: 14 residues. CDR1 SGHRS and CDR2 YFSETQ come from the germline V gene. The CDR3 DNA reads TGCGCCAGCAGCTTCGCCCAGGGGGCAGGTGGCTACACCTTC. Amino acid sequence: CASSFAQGAGGYTF. The entire variable domain, with the rest obtained from reference TRBV5-1 and TRBJ1-2, is as follows: KAGVTQTPRYLIKTRGQQVTLSCSPISGHRSVSWYQQTPGQGLQFLFEYFSETQRNKGNFPGRFSGRQFSNSRSEMNVSTLELGDSALYLCASSFAQGAGGYTFGSGTRLTVV.

Only a few counts were recorded for this clonotype. J is TRBJ1-6 and V is TRBV6-1; D remains ambiguous. Trimming took off 6 bases at V and 8 bases at J, with 8 bases between the two ends. The CDR3 is 12 residues long. Germline CDR1 is MNHNS and CDR2 is SASEGT. The CDR3 loop reads CASSQSDSPLHF. CDR3 DNA sequence: TGTGCCAGCAGCCAAAGTGATTCACCCCTCCACTTT.

This clonotype was observed at least ten times. The chain combines TRBV2 with TRBJ1-1; the match to TRBD1 covers 8 bases. This CDR3 region has 13 residues. In germline, CDR1 is SNHLY, CDR2 FYNNEI. V lost 8 bases, J lost 5 bases, and 7 bases stayed unmatched. The CDR3 region has the DNA TGTGCCAGCTGTGGACAGGGCTGGACTGAAGCTTTCTTT. This sequence encodes CASCGQGWTEAFF.

This clonotype showed up just a few times. The genes are TRBV11-2 and TRBJ1-4; D gene unclear. CDR3 size: 14 residues. V was cut by 5 bases and J by 8 bases, with 15 bases left in between. The germline V gene has CDR1 SGHAT and CDR2 FQNNGV. CDR3 DNA: TGTGCCAGCAGCCAAACGCGGGGAGTAGAAAAACTGTTTTTT. Its protein product is CASSQTRGVEKLFF.

This clonotype has a handful of counts. This chain uses TRBV19 with TRBJ2-1; TRBD2 matches at 9 bases. This CDR3 region has 13 residues. Germline V CDR1 and CDR2: LNHDA, SQIVND (reference sequence). V lost 7 bases and J lost 8; bases outside the gene matches: 6. The CDR3 DNA reads as TGTGCCAGTAATAGCGGGAGCGGGGATGAGCAGTTCTTC. Translating it yields CASNSGSGDEQFF.

This clonotype was seen only a few times. V and J are TRBV6-9 and TRBJ2-5, with D unclear. The CDR3 has 15 amino acids. Looked up from germline, CDR1 is MNHGY and CDR2 is SVAAGI. V was clipped by 8 bases and J by 3 bases, with 19 bases between them. CDR3 nucleotide sequence: TGTGCCAGCCAGTTAGTCCCGGTGGAAAAAGAGACCCAGTACTTC. Translated: CASQLVPVEKETQYF.

This clonotype was picked up many times. This rearrangement joins TRBV5-1 to TRBJ2-7; 12 bases are shared with TRBD1. Germline CDR1 SGHRS, CDR2 YFSETQ. The trim removed 2 bases at V and 6 bases at J, leaving 3 bases unmatched. This CDR3 contains 14 residues. This CDR3 reads CASSFTGQGAEQYF. The DNA of the CDR3 is TGCGCCAGCAGCTTCACGGGACAGGGGGCCGAGCAGTACTTC.

This clonotype was counted many times. The gene calls are TRBV19 and TRBJ2-3, with TRBD1 matching 9 bases. The CDR3 totals 15 residues. J lost 3 bases, V lost 4 bases, and 5 bases had no gene match. Per the germline V gene, CDR1 is LNHDA and CDR2 is SQIVND (reference sequence). The CDR3, as DNA: TGTGCCAGTAGTACCCCACAGGGGGCAACAGATACGCAGTATTTT. Translating gives CASSTPQGATDTQYF.

Concerning this clonotype itself: At one boundary the junction diverges from the germline segment, which might be a read error. The chain recombines TRBV19 with TRBJ2-1, with D perhaps given as TRBD1 or TRBD2 (5 bases each). The CDR3 sequence is 17 residues long. The germline V gene has CDR1 LNHDA and CDR2 SQIVND (reference sequence). CDR3 sequence reads: CTSSITWGLGWHNEQFF. The CDR3 DNA reads TGTACCAGTAGTATAACGTGGGGGTTGGGATGGCACAATGAGCAGTTCTTC.

The sample holds many counts of this clonotype. The chain has TRBV7-2 and TRBJ1-6; 9 bases are a match to TRBD1. V lost 1 base, J lost 9 bases, and 7 bases stayed unmatched. The CDR3 is 16 amino acids. Germline assignment: CDR1 SGHTA and CDR2 FQGNSA. The CDR3 DNA sequence: TGTGCCAGCAGCTTAGTGGAGGGACAGGGAGTTTCACCCCTCCACTTT. As protein: CASSLVEGQGVSPLHF.

This clonotype was counted many times. The chain links TRBV7-6 to TRBJ1-2; tentatively, D is TRBD1 (5 bases). This CDR3 comprises 13 residues. The V and J ends lost 4 bases and 8 bases respectively, with 14 bases between them. In germline, CDR1 is SGHVS, CDR2 FNYEAQ. CDR3: CASSSSYRMGYTF. The DNA for the CDR3 is TGTGCCAGCAGCTCATCTTACAGGATGGGCTACACCTTC. Combining the CDR3 with reference TRBV7-6 and TRBJ1-2 gives the whole variable domain GAGVSQSPRYKVTKRGQDVALRCDPISGHVSLYWYRQALGQGPEFLTYFNYEAQQDKSGLPNDRFSAERPEGSISTLTIQRTEQRDSAMYRCASSSSYRMGYTFGSGTRLTVV.

This clonotype was observed at least ten times. The chain carries TRBV11-2 and TRBJ2-5; TRBD2 matches at 9 bases. After removal of 4 bases from V and 0 bases from J, the junction contained 6 bases not matched to a gene. CDR3 size: 16 residues. CDR1 is SGHAT, CDR2 FQNNGV, per germline. CDR3 amino acids: CASSSQREAYQETQYF. The CDR3 nucleotides read TGTGCCAGCAGCTCCCAGCGGGAGGCGTACCAAGAGACCCAGTACTTC.

This clonotype was seen only a few times. This rearrangement joins TRBV5-1 to TRBJ2-2; D uncertain. Germline V lookup: CDR1 SGHRS, CDR2 YFSETQ. Trimming took 0 bases from V and 0 from J, leaving 24 bases between them. CDR3 length: 21 amino acids. Written as DNA, the CDR3 is TGCGCCAGCAGCTTGGGGAGTGGCAGCACCTTATTATATGCGAACACCGGGGAGCTGTTTTTT. This sequence encodes CASSLGSGSTLLYANTGELFF.

J is TRBJ2-3 and V is TRBV28, with 16 bases lining up with TRBD2. The CDR3 consists of 16 residues. Germline V lookup: CDR1 MDHEN, CDR2 SYDVKM. J was trimmed by 2 bases and V by 8 bases; bases with no gene match: 4. The CDR3 is CASGTSGRASTDTQYF. CDR3 coding DNA: TGTGCCAGCGGGACTAGCGGGAGGGCGTCCACAGATACGCAGTATTTT.

This clonotype appeared many times. J is TRBJ2-3 and V is TRBV20-1; 10 nucleotides match TRBD2. CDR3 length equals 16 residues. J was trimmed by 4 bases and V by 5 bases; bases with no gene match: 12. The V gene's germline CDR1 is DFQATT and CDR2 SNEGSKA (reference sequence). DNA for the CDR3: TGCAGTGCTTCCTTCCCGGGACTAGCGAATCCAGATACGCAGTATTTT. Translating it yields CSASFPGLANPDTQYF.

Only a few counts were recorded for this clonotype. With a much larger clone just one base away, this may be a read error. Because the CDR3 is missing its conserved closing phenylalanine or tryptophan, this is likely a read error. V usage is TRBV20-1 and J usage is TRBJ2-5, with a possible D match to TRBD1 (6 bases). The CDR3 covers 15 residues. The germline V and J ends were trimmed by 6 bases and 4 bases, with 21 bases remaining between them. Germline values: CDR1 DFQATT, CDR2 SNEGSKA (reference sequence). The CDR3 loop reads CSALVGASHVETQYL. CDR3 nucleotides: TGCAGTGCCCTCGTGGGGGCATCGCACGTAGAGACCCAGTACCTC.

This clonotype was observed many times. The chain couples TRBV5-1 to TRBJ2-5; 10 bases fit TRBD1. The CDR3 contains 14 residues. Germline trimming cut 2 bases from V and 5 bases from J; bases unmatched to any gene: 3. Germline assignment: CDR1 SGHRS and CDR2 YFSETQ. The CDR3 here is CASSFGTGAETQYF. CDR3 nucleotide sequence: TGCGCCAGCAGCTTTGGGACAGGGGCGGAGACCCAGTACTTC.

This clonotype was counted ten times or more. The chain combines TRBV11-3 with TRBJ2-7, with TRBD2 matching 11 bases. V was pared by 5 bases and J by 4 bases, with 7 bases of the junction left unmatched. Germline assignment: CDR1 SGHNT and CDR2 YENEEA. The CDR3 is 15 residues long. The CDR3 nucleotides are TGTGCCAGCAGCCCCCGAGGGACTAGCGGATACGAGCAGTACTTC. The encoded protein is CASSPRGTSGYEQYF.

About this clonotype itself: This clone may be a read error of a much larger clone one base away. Without the conserved terminal phenylalanine or tryptophan, this CDR3 likely stems from a read error. The rearrangement joins TRBV20-1 to TRBJ2-7, with D perhaps TRBD2 (6 bases). This CDR3 is built from 15 residues. The germline gives CDR1 DFQATT, CDR2 SNEGSKA (reference sequence). Trimming removed 0 bases from V and 0 bases from J, with 12 bases in between. CDR3 in amino acids: CSARDVSRDSYEQYL. The CDR3 DNA follows: TGCAGTGCTAGAGATGTCTCGCGGGACTCCTACGAGCAGTACCTC.